The 22 T cell receptor beta chains reported below all come from one sample, sequenced in a study of response to subunit inactivated influenza vaccine. Each CDR3 protein is one row after TCRdb ran MiXCR on the RT-PCR reads. This sample carries 650,000 to 800,000 distinct CDR3 sequences, around a sixth of them seen once, and the ten largest clones take roughly a tenth. This specimen was PBMCs from blood, taken more than 4 days after vaccination. The receptors originated from a man aged 45-60 years who received an inactivated influenza vaccine.

The rearrangement links TRBV7-3 to TRBJ2-1; the D gene is possibly TRBD2 (6 bases). Germline V gives CDR1 SGHTA, CDR2 FQGTGA. CDR3 length: 15 amino acids. Trimming removed 1 base at V and 2 bases at J, with 9 bases between. The CDR3 sequence is CASSLMPGAYNEQFF. The CDR3 region has the DNA TGTGCCAGCAGCTTAATGCCGGGAGCCTACAATGAGCAGTTCTTC. Full variable domain (rest looked up from reference TRBV7-3 and TRBJ2-1): GAGVSQTPSNKVTEKGKYVELRCDPISGHTALYWYRQSLGQGPEFLIYFQGTGAADDSGLPNDRFFAVRPEGSVSTLKIQRTERGDSAVYLCASSLMPGAYNEQFFGPGTRLTVL.

V and J are TRBV12-3 or TRBV12-4 and TRBJ2-1, with D perhaps TRBD2 (5 bases). The V end was cut by 9 bases, the J end by 4 bases, with 13 bases between. The length of the CDR3 is 13 residues. The CDR3 loop is CASCGLIYNEQFF. CDR3 in DNA: TGTGCCAGTTGCGGGTTAATTTACAATGAGCAGTTCTTC.

The J gene is TRBJ1-6, the V gene TRBV12-3 or TRBV12-4; possibly TRBD1 for D (6 bases). The CDR3 totals 13 residues. V lost 6 bases and J 10 bases, leaving 13 bases between the germline ends. CDR3 bases: TGTGCCAGCAGCCCCACCAGGGGATCACCCCTCCACTTT. This encodes CASSPTRGSPLHF.

The chain carries TRBV19 and TRBJ1-5; D is uncertain. The CDR3 is made up of 15 amino acids. The germline gives CDR1 LNHDA, CDR2 SQIVND (reference sequence). Trimming left V 6 bases short and J 4 bases short, with 16 bases between. CDR3 sequence: CASRTGPGRNQPQHF. The CDR3 bases are TGTGCCAGTAGGACCGGACCGGGGAGGAATCAGCCCCAGCATTTT.

J is TRBJ2-5 and V is TRBV12-3 or TRBV12-4; 12 nucleotides align to TRBD2. The trim removed 7 bases at V and 2 bases at J, leaving 11 bases unmatched. This CDR3 comprises 17 residues. In DNA form, the CDR3 reads TGTGCCAGCAAAGCGGGACTAGCGGGTGGACTACAAGAGACCCAGTACTTC. Its translation: CASKAGLAGGLQETQYF.

The chain combines TRBV29-1 with TRBJ2-3, with D unresolved. The CDR3 totals 11 residues. Germline V gives CDR1 SQVTM, CDR2 ANQGSEA. V gave up 8 bases and J gave up 6 bases, with 12 bases separating them. CDR3 sequence reads: CSSYRADTQYF. For the CDR3, the DNA is TGCAGCTCATATAGGGCGGATACGCAGTATTTT.

This clonotype was counted only a few times. This chain links TRBV7-6 with TRBJ2-1; 7 bases are shared with TRBD1. The ends lost 4 bases at V and 1 base at J; junction bases unmatched: 10. CDR1 is SGHVS, CDR2 FNYEAQ, per germline. The CDR3 consists of 17 residues. This CDR3 reads CASSSEQGMYSYNEQFF. Written as DNA, the CDR3 is TGTGCCAGCAGCTCGGAACAGGGGATGTATTCCTACAATGAGCAGTTCTTC.

This clonotype came up a few times. V gene TRBV11-2 combines with J gene TRBJ1-1, with D hard to call. The CDR3 runs to 12 residues. The germline CDR1 and CDR2 sequences are SGHAT and FQNNGV. Deletions cut 2 bases from V and 5 bases from J, with 6 bases between. The CDR3 here is CASSLQMTEAFF. The CDR3 nucleotides read TGTGCCAGCAGCTTACAGATGACTGAAGCTTTCTTT. Full variable domain (rest looked up from reference TRBV11-2 and TRBJ1-1): EAGVAQSPRYKIIEKRQSVAFWCNPISGHATLYWYQQILGQGPKLLIQFQNNGVVDDSQLPKDRFSAERLKGVDSTLKIQPAKLEDSAVYLCASSLQMTEAFFGQGTRLTVV.

As for this clonotype: The junction shows a germline mismatch at one end, possibly a read error. V usage is TRBV29-1 and J usage is TRBJ2-1; a weak D match, TRBD1 (6 bases). This CDR3 is built from 12 residues. CDR1 is SQVTM, CDR2 ANQGSEA, per germline. The CDR3 DNA is TGCAGCGTTCAAGAAGAGGGGGATGAGCAGTTCTTC. Amino acids: CSVQEEGDEQFF.

The chain is built from TRBV15 and TRBJ2-2, with D tentatively TRBD1 (5 bases). CDR1 LNHNV and CDR2 YYDKDF come from the germline V gene (reference sequence). The CDR3 is 15 residues long. Trimming removed 0 bases from V and 5 bases from J, with 10 bases in between. CDR3 region: CATSRDRQGTGELFF. CDR3 DNA sequence: TGTGCCACCAGCAGAGATCGTCAGGGTACCGGGGAGCTGTTTTTT.

The rearrangement links TRBV6-2 or TRBV6-3 to TRBJ1-4; tentative D call: TRBD1 (6 bases). CDR3 length: 12 residues. Trimming took off 2 bases at V and 8 bases at J, with 6 bases between the two ends. Germline-derived CDR1 and CDR2 are MNHEY and SVGEGT. The CDR3 region has the DNA TGTGCCAGCAGTTACGACAGGGAAAAACTGTTTTTT. It encodes CASSYDREKLFF.

The rearrangement uses TRBV20-1 and TRBJ1-1; 7 bases are a match to TRBD1. CDR1 and CDR2 (germline): DFQATT, SNEGSKA (reference sequence). Trimming removed 3 bases from V and 1 base from J; junction bases left unmatched: 11. CDR3 length equals 16 residues. CDR3 sequence (DNA): TGCAGTGCTAGTGGAGGAACAGGGGTATGGAACACTGAAGCTTTCTTT. Its translation: CSASGGTGVWNTEAFF.

In its sample, this clonotype is medium-sized (0.01 to 0.1%). This chain links TRBV20-1 with TRBJ1-1, with D uncertain. CDR3 length: 12 amino acids. In germline, CDR1 is DFQATT, CDR2 SNEGSKA (reference sequence). V was trimmed by 6 bases and J by 4 bases, leaving 12 bases between them. The CDR3 is CSAVPMRTEAFF. The CDR3 DNA reads TGCAGTGCAGTGCCGATGCGCACTGAAGCTTTCTTT.

The chain has TRBV6-5 and TRBJ2-5, with TRBD2 identical over 14 bases. Trimming at V came to 4 bases and at J to 4 bases, leaving 11 bases not matched to a gene. Germline lookup yields CDR1 MNHEY and CDR2 SVGAGI. CDR3 length equals 18 residues. In DNA, the CDR3 is TGTGCCAGCAGTTCGGCTAGGACTAGCGGGAGGACAGGAGAGACCCAGTACTTC. It codes for CASSSARTSGRTGETQYF.

In its sample, this clonotype was seen a few times. V is TRBV6-2 or TRBV6-3 and J is TRBJ2-5; D gene unclear. Germline loops: CDR1 MNHEY, CDR2 SVGEGT. Trimming removed 4 bases at V and 7 bases at J, with 7 bases between. This CDR3 has 11 amino acids. The CDR3 region has the DNA TGTGCCAGCAGTTCCGAGGTGACCCAGTACTTC. Its protein is CASSSEVTQYF.

This clonotype was seen ten or more times. The V and J genes are TRBV13 and TRBJ2-1, with 7 positions matching TRBD1. The CDR3 extends over 16 amino acids. Unmatched junction bases numbered 13, after V lost 5 bases and J lost 6 bases. Germline V gene data show CDR1 as PRHDT and CDR2 as FYEKMQ (reference sequence). The CDR3 sequence: CASSAYGTALPNEQFF. For the CDR3, the DNA is TGTGCCAGCAGCGCGTACGGGACAGCCCTCCCCAATGAGCAGTTCTTC.

The CDR3 spells CASRRWQSSYEQYF. In DNA form, the CDR3 reads TGTGCCAGCAGAAGATGGCAGAGCTCCTACGAGCAGTACTTC. V and J are TRBV6-1 and TRBJ2-7, with unresolved D. Germline values: CDR1 MNHNS, CDR2 SASEGT. V lost 6 bases and J lost 0, with 12 bases in between. The CDR3 is made up of 14 amino acids.

In this sample, this clonotype turned up a few times. The chain links TRBV20-1 to TRBJ2-2; D not certain. This CDR3 is 14 amino acids long. The V gene lost 5 bases and the J gene lost 0 bases, with 10 bases spanning the gap. CDR1 and CDR2 (germline): DFQATT, SNEGSKA (reference sequence). The CDR3 sequence: CSALDTANTGELFF. The CDR3 DNA sequence: TGCAGTGCTTTAGACACAGCGAACACCGGGGAGCTGTTTTTT.

The gene calls are TRBV7-9 and TRBJ2-2, with TRBD1 as a possible D gene (5 bases). Between the trimmed V and J ends, which lost 5 bases and 4 bases, there was a span of 17 bases. The CDR3 runs to 16 residues. Germline CDR1 is SEHNR and CDR2 is FQNEAQ (reference sequence). For the CDR3, the DNA is TGTGCCAGCAGCCGAAACAAGGGGCCGGGCACCGGGGAGCTGTTTTTT. This encodes CASSRNKGPGTGELFF.

The chain couples TRBV28 to TRBJ2-7, with no clear D. The length of the CDR3 is 10 residues. Looked up from germline, CDR1 is MDHEN and CDR2 is SYDVKM. V was shortened by 8 bases and J by 6 bases, with 8 bases between the two germline ends. The CDR3 DNA follows: TGTGCCAGCCTAGGGTCCGAGCAGTACTTC. Amino acids: CASLGSEQYF.

V is TRBV7-2 and J is TRBJ1-3, with a weak D call TRBD1 (6 bases). This CDR3 contains 15 residues. Germline V gene data show CDR1 as SGHTA and CDR2 as FQGNSA. V lost 5 bases and J lost 2, with 13 bases in between. Written as DNA, the CDR3 is TGTGCCAGCAGCCTCACAGGGTTGACTGGAAACACCATATATTTT. Its protein is CASSLTGLTGNTIYF.

On this clonotype: The junction shows a germline mismatch at one end, possibly a read error. The gene calls are TRBV24-1 and TRBJ2-7; D possibly corresponds to TRBD1 (5 bases). The CDR3 sequence is 11 residues long. Germline-derived CDR1 and CDR2 are KGHDR and SFDVKD. The CDR3 loop is CATNTTGWIAF. DNA for the CDR3: TGTGCCACCAATACAACAGGCTGGATAGCCTTC.